This T cell receptor (beta chain) was sequenced in a study of Graves' ophthalmopathy and Graves' hyperthyroidism. Study-wide context: In this cohort's terms, stable hyperthyroidism meant no ophthalmopathy by 18 months of follow-up. General study findings and limits: This model predicted ophthalmopathy progression (sensitivity roughly 64%, specificity 72% to 80%). Separation of ophthalmopathy from stable hyperthyroidism was achieved by a 13-signature model, at approximately 88% sensitivity and 81.08% specificity. Blood was where most expanded thyroid clonotypes above 0.001 frequency also turned up.

Per germline, CDR1 LNHDA and CDR2 SQIVND (reference sequence). J gave up 3 bases and V 5 bases, and 8 bases lay outside the gene matches. This CDR3 has 15 amino acids. Transcripts of RNA were the source for amplifying TCR beta CDR3 regions. First-round RT-PCR used HTBI primers; second-round multiplex PCR followed. Using its own MiXCR run on the multiplex PCR reads, TCRdb lists one record per CDR3 protein. The top ten clones hold over 8.5% of a sample with more than 1,000,000 distinct CDR3 sequences, less than 45% of them seen once. Worth noting for this clonotype: Its antigen is unknown.

The sequencing input was peripheral blood or thyroid tissue (not recorded which). The rearrangement joins TRBV19 to TRBJ2-7; 9 nucleotides match TRBD1. The clonotype originates from an adult man with Graves' hyperthyroidism. The CDR3: CASSPRGTGNYEQYF. CDR3 DNA: TGTGCCAGTAGTCCTCGAGGGACAGGGAACTACGAGCAGTACTTC. The full variable domain, completed using reference TRBV19 and TRBJ2-7, is DGGITQSPKYLFRKEGQNVTLSCEQNLNHDAMYWYRQDPGQGLRLIYYSQIVNDFQKGDIAEGYSVSREKKESFPLTVTSAQKNPTAFYLCASSPRGTGNYEQYFGPGTRLTVT.